This TCR beta chain was retrieved from a study of vaccination and CD4 T cells after COVID-19. CDR3 size: 14 residues. Germline CDR1 reads DFQATT; CDR2 reads SNEGSKA (reference sequence). V was pared by 5 bases and J by 1 base, with 12 bases between. CD4+ T cells that had been cultured provided DNA sequenced with the Oncomine TCR Beta short-read assay. Genomic DNA extraction was carried out from cultured CD4+ T cells. TCRdb passed the PCR reads through MiXCR, listing each CDR3 protein once. The table lists roughly 12,000 distinct CDR3 sequences, 61% of them singletons. Points on this clonotype: What it binds is not known.

The treatment was: roughly 11-day PBMC culture with coronavirus spike peptide pools or control peptides (ViraFEST assay). This chain connects TRBV20-1 to TRBJ1-5; TRBD1 might be the D (6 bases). This TCR came from a human donor who had recovered from COVID-19. Sequencing input: CD4+ T cells from blood, cultured in vitro. CDR3 loop: CSARPGHSNQPQHF. CDR3 sequence (DNA): TGCAGTGCTCGTCCGGGACACAGCAATCAGCCCCAGCATTTT.